The clone carrying this T cell receptor beta chain was detected only a few times. CDR1 is DFQATT and CDR2 is SNEGSKA in the germline V gene (reference sequence). Losses at the gene ends were 3 bases for V and 4 bases for J; bases not matched to a gene: 7. This CDR3 spans 14 amino acids. Full-length variable regions came from constant-region reverse primers plus semi-nested Nested Universal Primer A PCR. TCRdb ran MiXCR on the 5' RACE reads and lists one entry per CDR3 protein. Here the sample spans about 40,000 distinct CDR3 sequences, 18% being singletons. V gene TRBV20-1 combines with J gene TRBJ2-5; 8 positions agree with TRBD2. The sequence came from a female donor with breast cancer. Source material: naive CD4+ T cells sorted from a lymph node. The subset: naive CD4+ T cells, CD4+CD45RA+CD25-. CDR3 in DNA: TGCAGTGCTAGCCCCAGCGGGAGTAGAGAGACCCAGTACTTC. Its protein is CSASPSGSRETQYF.